What follows are 26 T cell receptor beta chains derived from one specimen sequenced in a study of T cells in localized non-small cell lung cancer. Produced via immunoSEQ multiplex PCR; TCRdb's table is partial and in-frame only. The sample records roughly 34,000 clones, just under 80% being singletons. The sequencing here drew on peripheral blood, taken before any cancer treatment. These receptors were collected from a male donor at least 60 years old with stage II squamous cell lung carcinoma.

This rearrangement joins TRBV19 to TRBJ2-3; 9 bases fit TRBD1. The germline V gene encodes CDR1 LNHDA and CDR2 SQIVND (reference sequence). With 3 bases clipped from V and 5 bases from J, the junction kept 12 bases outside the gene matches. CDR3 length equals 17 residues. The CDR3 DNA sequence: TGTGCCAGTAGTATCTTCCCGACGGGACAGGGTAGAGATACGCAGTATTTT. Protein product: CASSIFPTGQGRDTQYF.

The chain joins TRBV7-9 to TRBJ1-4; weak D call: TRBD1 (5 bases). CDR1 SEHNR and CDR2 FQNEAQ come from the germline V gene (reference sequence). The length of the CDR3 is 17 residues. Trimming left V 1 base short and J 7 bases short, with 19 bases between. CDR3 bases: TGTGCCAGCAGCTTAGGTAACCGGGACCCCTACGGTGAAAAACTGTTTTTT. Protein product: CASSLGNRDPYGEKLFF.

The chain carries TRBV4-1 and TRBJ1-5, with D perhaps TRBD1 (6 bases). The CDR3 is 17 residues long. V lost 1 base to trimming and J lost 2 bases, with 15 bases between them. Looked up from germline, CDR1 is MGHRA and CDR2 is YSYEKL. The CDR3 sequence: CASSQVRGREGNQPQHF. Written as DNA, the CDR3 is TGCGCCAGCAGCCAAGTTCGGGGGCGCGAGGGCAATCAGCCCCAGCATTTT.

The gene calls are TRBV6-1 and TRBJ2-1, with TRBD2 matching 10 bases. V trimming: 2 bases; J trimming: 3 bases; junction bases outside the gene matches: 1. Germline loops: CDR1 MNHNS, CDR2 SASEGT. The CDR3 loop spans 15 amino acids. The CDR3 region is CASSELAGDYNEQFF. CDR3 nucleotide sequence: TGTGCCAGCAGTGAACTAGCGGGGGACTACAATGAGCAGTTCTTC.

J is TRBJ1-2 and V is TRBV12-5; D is perhaps TRBD1 (6 bases). Germline V CDR1 and CDR2: LGHNT, FRNRAP. This CDR3 region has 13 residues. V dropped 1 base and J dropped 8 bases, with 11 bases sitting between them. The CDR3 region is CASGLGGREGYTF. As DNA, the CDR3 is TGTGCTAGTGGTTTGGGGGGGCGCGAAGGCTACACCTTC.

The V gene is TRBV4-2, the J gene TRBJ1-2; tentative D call: TRBD1 (6 bases). V was trimmed by 4 bases and J by 0 bases, leaving 12 bases between them. The CDR3 sequence is 15 residues long. In germline, CDR1 is LGHNA, CDR2 YNFKEQ. CDR3 in amino acids: CASSLPGAANYGYTF. In DNA, the CDR3 is TGTGCCAGCAGCCTCCCAGGGGCGGCTAACTATGGCTACACCTTC.

The J gene is TRBJ2-3, the V gene TRBV29-1; D might be TRBD2 (7 bases). Germline CDR1 reads SQVTM; CDR2 reads ANQGSEA. The germline V and J ends were trimmed by 4 bases and 3 bases, with 11 bases remaining between them. CDR3 length: 13 residues. The chain's CDR3 is CSVARGGTDTQYF. CDR3 DNA: TGCAGCGTTGCCAGGGGAGGGACAGATACGCAGTATTTT.

This clone was seen more than once but under ten times. The chain links TRBV28 to TRBJ1-4; D remains ambiguous. The V end lost 2 bases, the J end lost 7 bases, and 11 bases lay between the germline ends. The length of the CDR3 is 14 residues. Germline CDR1 is MDHEN and CDR2 is SYDVKM. The CDR3: CASSLNPSGEKLFF. For the CDR3, the DNA is TGTGCCAGCAGTTTAAATCCCTCTGGTGAAAAACTGTTTTTT. The full variable domain, completed using reference TRBV28 and TRBJ1-4, is DVKVTQSSRYLVKRTGEKVFLECVQDMDHENMFWYRQDPGLGLRLIYFSYDVKMKEKGDIPEGYSVSREKKERFSLILESASTNQTSMYLCASSLNPSGEKLFFGSGTQLSVL.

The V gene is TRBV5-6, the J gene TRBJ1-4, with D uncertain. CDR1 is SGHDT, CDR2 YYEEEE, per germline. The CDR3 runs to 16 residues. V lost 4 bases and J lost 8, with 21 bases in between. This CDR3 reads CASSADAGSGGEKLFF. CDR3 DNA: TGTGCCAGCAGCGCCGACGCTGGGTCTGGAGGAGAAAAACTGTTTTTT.

The V gene is TRBV5-1, the J gene TRBJ2-3; D is undetermined. Germline CDR1 and CDR2: SGHRS and YFSETQ. The CDR3 covers 15 residues. The V gene lost 0 bases and the J gene lost 4 bases, with 12 bases spanning the gap. In nucleotides, the CDR3 is TGCGCCAGCAGCTTGGGCTCCCAATCCCCAGATACGCAGTATTTT. Amino acids: CASSLGSQSPDTQYF.

The V and J genes are TRBV5-5 and TRBJ2-3; TRBD2 agrees at 8 bases. V lost 1 base, J lost 4 bases, and 11 bases stayed unmatched. The CDR3 length is 17 residues. Germline-derived CDR1 and CDR2 are SGHKS and YYEKEE (reference sequence). The CDR3 loop reads CASSLWGQAGDADTQYF. The CDR3 DNA is TGTGCCAGCAGCTTGTGGGGGCAAGCGGGAGACGCAGATACGCAGTATTTT. Complete variable domain (other parts from reference TRBV5-5 and TRBJ2-3): DAGVTQSPTHLIKTRGQQVTLRCSPISGHKSVSWYQQVLGQGPQFIFQYYEKEERGRGNFPDRFSARQFPNYSSELNVNALLLGDSALYLCASSLWGQAGDADTQYFGPGTRLTVL.

This clone was detected a few times. This chain links TRBV7-9 with TRBJ2-6; 8 bases fit TRBD1. V dropped 4 bases and J dropped 3; count of bases not matched to a gene: 2. Germline V lookup: CDR1 SEHNR, CDR2 FQNEAQ (reference sequence). The CDR3 extends over 15 amino acids. CDR3 residues: CASSSDRDGANVLTF. Here the CDR3 DNA reads TGTGCCAGCAGCTCGGACAGGGATGGGGCCAACGTCCTGACTTTC.

The rearrangement uses TRBV7-9 and TRBJ2-7; possibly TRBD1 for D (5 bases). This CDR3 has 15 residues. Between the trimmed V and J ends, which lost 3 bases and 2 bases, there was a span of 14 bases. Germline V gene data show CDR1 as SEHNR and CDR2 as FQNEAQ (reference sequence). DNA for the CDR3: TGTGCCAGCAGCTTCTATCGACAGCCAGCCTACGAGCAGTACTTC. Its translation: CASSFYRQPAYEQYF.

The chain combines TRBV2 with TRBJ1-1, with a weak D call TRBD1 (6 bases). V lost 6 bases, J lost 5 bases, and 22 bases lay in between. The CDR3 spans 16 residues. Looked up from germline, CDR1 is SNHLY and CDR2 is FYNNEI. Here the CDR3 reads CASSAGTLRGGTEAFF. The CDR3 coding sequence is TGTGCCAGCAGCGCCGGGACCCTTAGAGGGGGAACTGAAGCTTTCTTT.

The V and J genes are TRBV12-5 and TRBJ2-5, with 12 bases aligning to TRBD2. With V trimmed by 1 base and J by 5 bases, 5 bases remained unmatched. Looked up from germline, CDR1 is LGHNT and CDR2 is FRNRAP. This CDR3 has 16 amino acids. The CDR3 protein is CASGLGTSGVGETQYF. The CDR3 DNA sequence: TGTGCTAGTGGTTTGGGGACTAGCGGGGTGGGGGAGACCCAGTACTTC.

The V call is TRBV18, the J call TRBJ2-5; the match to TRBD1 covers 8 bases. Losses at the gene ends were 3 bases for V and 2 bases for J; bases not matched to a gene: 8. The CDR3 is 16 residues long. CDR1 is KGHSH, CDR2 LQKENI, per germline. The CDR3 region has the DNA TGTGCCAGCTCACCCGGACAGGGAGAGATACAAGAGACCCAGTACTTC. Protein: CASSPGQGEIQETQYF.

This clone was seen a few times. The rearrangement uses TRBV23-1 and TRBJ1-5; no firm D call. TRBV23-1 is classed as an ORF, of uncertain function. The CDR3 loop spans 13 amino acids. V was trimmed by 11 bases and J by 0 bases, leaving 11 bases between them. The CDR3 DNA is TGCGCCGGAACCGCGGATAGCAATCAGCCCCAGCATTTT. Translation gives CAGTADSNQPQHF.

The sample holds a few counts of this clone. The chain links TRBV5-6 to TRBJ2-7; 9 bases fit TRBD1. Germline values: CDR1 SGHDT, CDR2 YYEEEE. Trimming cost V 1 base and J 3 bases; bases outside gene matches: 8. The CDR3 has 16 residues. Written as DNA, the CDR3 is TGTGCCAGCAGCTTGATCGGATACAGGGGGCTCTACGAGCAGTACTTC. Its translation is CASSLIGYRGLYEQYF. The full variable domain, in which reference TRBV5-6 and TRBJ2-7 provide the parts outside the CDR3, is DAGVTQSPTHLIKTRGQQVTLRCSPKSGHDTVSWYQQALGQGPQFIFQYYEEEERQRGNFPDRFSGHQFPNYSSELNVNALLLGDSALYLCASSLIGYRGLYEQYFGPGTRLTVT.

V gene TRBV2 combines with J gene TRBJ2-2; D tentatively fits TRBD1 or TRBD2 (5 bases each). The CDR3 runs 15 residues. CDR1 is SNHLY, CDR2 FYNNEI, per germline. The germline V and J ends were trimmed by 6 bases and 1 base, with 12 bases remaining between them. CDR3 nucleotide sequence: TGTGCCAGCAGCAGGGACGCCCGGAACACCGGGGAGCTGTTTTTT. This sequence encodes CASSRDARNTGELFF.

This rearrangement joins TRBV12-5 to TRBJ2-1, with 8 bases aligning to TRBD2. There are 14 residues in the CDR3. Per the germline V gene, CDR1 is LGHNT and CDR2 is FRNRAP. V lost 5 bases and J lost 5; bases outside the gene matches: 5. Here the CDR3 reads CASGQGLGNNEQFF. Written as DNA, the CDR3 is TGTGCTAGTGGTCAGGGACTAGGTAACAATGAGCAGTTCTTC.

The CDR3 bases are TGTGCCTGGAGTGTAGGGCAGACCTACGAGCAGTACTTC. Its protein is CAWSVGQTYEQYF. The chain is built from TRBV30 and TRBJ2-7, with D uncertain. The CDR3 length is 13 residues. V shed 0 bases and J shed 2 bases, with 8 bases lying between them. Germline loops: CDR1 GTSNPN, CDR2 SVGIG (reference sequence).

The chain has TRBV7-9 and TRBJ1-5; a possible D gene is TRBD1 (6 bases). With 4 bases removed from V and 6 bases from J, the gap between germline ends came to 19 bases. The CDR3 is 16 residues long. Germline V gene lookup returns CDR1 SEHNR and CDR2 FQNEAQ (reference sequence). The CDR3 DNA reads TGTGCCAGCAGCTCCGATACTCGGGGGGCCATTCAGCCCCAGCATTTT. Amino acid sequence: CASSSDTRGAIQPQHF.

This sequence joins TRBV4-1 and TRBJ2-3, with 8 bases identical to TRBD1. CDR1 and CDR2 (germline): MGHRA, YSYEKL. Germline trimming cut 5 bases from V and 2 bases from J; bases unmatched to any gene: 9. This CDR3 has 16 residues. CDR3 loop: CASSFSGQAYTDTQYF. The CDR3 bases are TGCGCCAGCAGCTTTTCGGGACAGGCCTACACAGATACGCAGTATTTT.

In this sample, this clone turned up a few times. The V and J genes are TRBV5-1 and TRBJ2-1, with 8 bases lining up with TRBD2. CDR1 and CDR2 from the germline V gene are SGHRS and YFSETQ. This CDR3 has 14 residues. V shed 1 base and J 7 bases; nucleotides not matched to a gene: 4. The CDR3: CASSLLTGGNEQFF. The CDR3 DNA reads TGCGCCAGCAGCTTGCTAACGGGGGGGAATGAGCAGTTCTTC.

The rearrangement links TRBV2 to TRBJ2-3; TRBD2 matches at 10 bases. The germline V gene has CDR1 SNHLY and CDR2 FYNNEI. This CDR3 contains 15 residues. The V gene end was trimmed by 6 bases and the J gene end by 1 base; junction bases not matched to a gene: 4. CDR3 loop: CASRPTSGGTDTQYF. In nucleotides, the CDR3 is TGTGCCAGCAGGCCAACTAGCGGGGGCACAGATACGCAGTATTTT.

The chain combines TRBV5-1 with TRBJ1-1; 9 bases fit TRBD1. CDR3 length equals 16 residues. Looked up from germline, CDR1 is SGHRS and CDR2 is YFSETQ. Losses at the gene ends were 0 bases for V and 4 bases for J; bases not matched to a gene: 7. The CDR3 region has the DNA TGCGCCAGCAGCTTGGAGAGACAGGGGGTCGGCACTGAAGCTTTCTTT. Its translation: CASSLERQGVGTEAFF.